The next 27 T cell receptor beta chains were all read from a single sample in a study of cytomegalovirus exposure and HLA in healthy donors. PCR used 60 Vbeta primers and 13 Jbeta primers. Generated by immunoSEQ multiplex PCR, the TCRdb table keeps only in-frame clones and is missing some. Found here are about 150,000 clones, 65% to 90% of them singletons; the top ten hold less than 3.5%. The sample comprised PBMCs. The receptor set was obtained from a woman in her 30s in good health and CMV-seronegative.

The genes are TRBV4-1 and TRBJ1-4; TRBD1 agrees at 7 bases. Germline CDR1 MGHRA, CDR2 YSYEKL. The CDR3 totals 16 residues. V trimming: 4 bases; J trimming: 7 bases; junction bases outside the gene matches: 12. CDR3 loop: CASSPNDRASGEKLFF. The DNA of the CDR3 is TGCGCCAGCAGCCCAAACGACAGGGCTTCGGGTGAAAAACTGTTTTTT.

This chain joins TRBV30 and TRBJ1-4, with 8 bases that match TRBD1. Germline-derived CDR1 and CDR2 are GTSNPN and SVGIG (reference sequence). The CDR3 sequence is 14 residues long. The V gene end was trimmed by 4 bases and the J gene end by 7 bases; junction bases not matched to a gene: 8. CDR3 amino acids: CAWNRAGGGEKLFF. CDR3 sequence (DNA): TGTGCCTGGAATCGGGCAGGGGGCGGTGAAAAACTGTTTTTT.

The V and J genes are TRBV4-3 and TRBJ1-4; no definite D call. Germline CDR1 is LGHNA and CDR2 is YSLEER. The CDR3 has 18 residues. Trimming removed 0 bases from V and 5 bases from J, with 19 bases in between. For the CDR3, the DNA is TGCGCCAGCAGCCAAGACTACAACGAGGCCCACCTAAATGAAAAACTGTTTTTT. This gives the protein CASSQDYNEAHLNEKLFF.

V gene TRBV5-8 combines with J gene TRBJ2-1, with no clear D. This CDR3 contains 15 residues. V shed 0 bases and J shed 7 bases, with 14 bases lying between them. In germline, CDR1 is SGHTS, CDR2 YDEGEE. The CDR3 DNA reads TGTGCCAGCAGCTTGGCCAGGTCGGTATGGAATGAGCAGTTCTTC. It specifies CASSLARSVWNEQFF.

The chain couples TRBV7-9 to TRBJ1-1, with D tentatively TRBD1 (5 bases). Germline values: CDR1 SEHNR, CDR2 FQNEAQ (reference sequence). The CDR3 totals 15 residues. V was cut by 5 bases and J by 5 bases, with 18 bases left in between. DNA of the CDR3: TGTGCCAGCAGCCGAGGAAGGGCAGGGATAACTGAAGCTTTCTTT. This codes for CASSRGRAGITEAFF.

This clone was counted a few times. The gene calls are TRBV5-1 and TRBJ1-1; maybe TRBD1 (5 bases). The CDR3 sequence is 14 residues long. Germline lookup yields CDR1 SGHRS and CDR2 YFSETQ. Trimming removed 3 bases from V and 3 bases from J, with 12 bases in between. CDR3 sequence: CASSSSGVDTEAFF. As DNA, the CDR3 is TGCGCCAGCAGCTCCTCGGGGGTGGACACTGAAGCTTTCTTT.

CDR3 amino acids: CASSLGASGKQETQYF. The DNA for the CDR3 is TGTGCCAGCAGCTTGGGGGCTAGCGGAAAACAAGAGACCCAGTACTTC. The rearrangement uses TRBV5-6 and TRBJ2-5; 7 positions agree with TRBD2. From germline, CDR1 is SGHDT and CDR2 YYEEEE. V trimming: 0 bases; J trimming: 2 bases; junction bases outside the gene matches: 7. The CDR3 consists of 16 residues. Full variable domain (outside the CDR3, taken from reference TRBV5-6 and TRBJ2-5): DAGVTQSPTHLIKTRGQQVTLRCSPKSGHDTVSWYQQALGQGPQFIFQYYEEEERQRGNFPDRFSGHQFPNYSSELNVNALLLGDSALYLCASSLGASGKQETQYFGPGTRLLVL.

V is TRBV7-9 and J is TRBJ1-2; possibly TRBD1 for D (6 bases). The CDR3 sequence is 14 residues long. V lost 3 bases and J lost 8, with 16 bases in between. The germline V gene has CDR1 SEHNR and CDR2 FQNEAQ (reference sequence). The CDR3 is CASSFGGGAEGYTF. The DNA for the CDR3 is TGTGCCAGCAGCTTCGGAGGGGGGGCAGAGGGCTACACCTTC.

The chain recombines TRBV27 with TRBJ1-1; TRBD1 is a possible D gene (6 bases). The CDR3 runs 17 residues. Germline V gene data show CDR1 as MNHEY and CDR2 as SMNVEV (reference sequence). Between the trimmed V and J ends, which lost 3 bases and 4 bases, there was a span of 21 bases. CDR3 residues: CASSLWSMAGAITEAFF. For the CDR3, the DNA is TGTGCCAGCAGTTTGTGGTCTATGGCAGGGGCTATCACTGAAGCTTTCTTT.

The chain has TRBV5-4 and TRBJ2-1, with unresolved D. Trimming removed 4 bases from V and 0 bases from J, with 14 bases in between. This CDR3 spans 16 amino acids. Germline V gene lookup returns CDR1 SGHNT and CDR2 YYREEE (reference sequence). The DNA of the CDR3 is TGTGCCAGCAGCCTACGGGTCCTAAGCTCCTACAATGAGCAGTTCTTC. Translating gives CASSLRVLSSYNEQFF.

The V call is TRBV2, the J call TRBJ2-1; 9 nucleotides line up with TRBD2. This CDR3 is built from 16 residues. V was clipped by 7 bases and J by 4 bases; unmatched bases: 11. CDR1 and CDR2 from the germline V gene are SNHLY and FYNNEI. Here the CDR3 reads CASTSMARGGYNEQFF. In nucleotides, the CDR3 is TGTGCCAGCACCTCGATGGCGCGGGGGGGGTACAATGAGCAGTTCTTC.

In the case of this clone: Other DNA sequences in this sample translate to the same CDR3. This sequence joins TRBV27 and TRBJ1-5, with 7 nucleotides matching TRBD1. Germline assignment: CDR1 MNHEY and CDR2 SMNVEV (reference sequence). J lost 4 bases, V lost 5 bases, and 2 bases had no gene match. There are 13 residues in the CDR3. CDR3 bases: TGTGCCAGCAGTCTGACAGGGAATCAGCCCCAGCATTTT. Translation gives CASSLTGNQPQHF.

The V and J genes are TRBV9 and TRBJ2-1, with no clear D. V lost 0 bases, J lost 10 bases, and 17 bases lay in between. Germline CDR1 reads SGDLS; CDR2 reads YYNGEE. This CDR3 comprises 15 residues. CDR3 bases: TGTGCCAGCAGCGTAGAGGCTAGTTGGCCCGAGGAGCAGTTCTTC. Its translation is CASSVEASWPEEQFF.

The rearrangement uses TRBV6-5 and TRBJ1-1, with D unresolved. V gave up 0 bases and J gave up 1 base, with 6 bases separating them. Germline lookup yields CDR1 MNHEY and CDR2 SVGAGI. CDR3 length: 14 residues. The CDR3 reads CASSYSEGNTEAFF. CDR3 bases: TGTGCCAGCAGTTACTCGGAGGGGAACACTGAAGCTTTCTTT.

DNA of the CDR3: TGTGCCAGCTCACGAAGGGCGAGGGGGCAAGGGGACACTGAAGCTTTCTTT. Its translation is CASSRRARGQGDTEAFF. The V call is TRBV18, the J call TRBJ1-1; TRBD1 matches 7 bases. V shed 4 bases, J shed 3 bases, and the junction held 14 bases outside the gene matches. The CDR3 length is 17 residues. Germline lookup yields CDR1 KGHSH and CDR2 LQKENI.

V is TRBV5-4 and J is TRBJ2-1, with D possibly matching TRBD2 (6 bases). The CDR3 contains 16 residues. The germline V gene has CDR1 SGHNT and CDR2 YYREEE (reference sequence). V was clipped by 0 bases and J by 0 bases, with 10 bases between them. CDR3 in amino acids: CASSLGAGRSYNEQFF. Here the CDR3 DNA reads TGTGCCAGCAGCTTGGGGGCGGGACGCTCCTACAATGAGCAGTTCTTC.

CDR3 DNA: TGTGCCTGGAGTGTATCTAGCGGGAGTACAGATACGCAGTATTTT. This translates into CAWSVSSGSTDTQYF. The genes are TRBV30 and TRBJ2-3; 10 positions agree with TRBD2. Germline values: CDR1 GTSNPN, CDR2 SVGIG (reference sequence). The CDR3 spans 15 residues. Trimming at V came to 0 bases and at J to 3 bases, leaving 3 bases not matched to a gene.

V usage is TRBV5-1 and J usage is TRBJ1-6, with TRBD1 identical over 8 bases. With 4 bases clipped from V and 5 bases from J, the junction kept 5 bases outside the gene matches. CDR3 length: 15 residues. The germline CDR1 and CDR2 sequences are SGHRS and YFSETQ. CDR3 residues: CASSVRGQDNSPLHF. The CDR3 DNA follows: TGCGCCAGCAGCGTGAGGGGACAGGATAATTCACCCCTCCACTTT. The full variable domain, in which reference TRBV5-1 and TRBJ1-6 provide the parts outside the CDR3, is KAGVTQTPRYLIKTRGQQVTLSCSPISGHRSVSWYQQTPGQGLQFLFEYFSETQRNKGNFPGRFSGRQFSNSRSEMNVSTLELGDSALYLCASSVRGQDNSPLHFGNGTRLTVT.

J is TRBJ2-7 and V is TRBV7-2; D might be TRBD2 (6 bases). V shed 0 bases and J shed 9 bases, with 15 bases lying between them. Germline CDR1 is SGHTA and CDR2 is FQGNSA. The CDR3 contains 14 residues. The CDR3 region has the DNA TGTGCCAGCAGCTTAGCACAGGCTGGGGGGTGGCAGTACTTC. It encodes CASSLAQAGGWQYF.

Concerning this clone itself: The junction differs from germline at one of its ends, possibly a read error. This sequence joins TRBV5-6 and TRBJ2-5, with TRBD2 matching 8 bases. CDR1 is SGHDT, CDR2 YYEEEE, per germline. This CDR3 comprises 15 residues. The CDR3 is CASSLASGGQESQYF. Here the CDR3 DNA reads TGTGCCAGCAGCTTGGCGAGCGGGGGACAAGAGTCCCAGTACTTC.

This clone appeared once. The CDR3, as DNA: TGTGCCAGCAGTGAATGGGCAGGGGGAAGCTACGAGCAGTACTTC. This sequence encodes CASSEWAGGSYEQYF. V is TRBV6-1 and J is TRBJ2-7; TRBD1 agrees at 7 bases. Germline assignment: CDR1 MNHNS and CDR2 SASEGT. Trimming removed 2 bases from V and 3 bases from J; junction bases left unmatched: 7. The CDR3 length is 15 residues.

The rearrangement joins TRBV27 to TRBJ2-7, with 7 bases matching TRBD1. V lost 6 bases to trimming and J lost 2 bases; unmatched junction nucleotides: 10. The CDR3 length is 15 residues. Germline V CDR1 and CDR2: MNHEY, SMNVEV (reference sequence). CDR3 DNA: TGTGCCAGCAGGAAATGGGACAGACCAACCTACGAGCAGTACTTC. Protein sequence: CASRKWDRPTYEQYF.

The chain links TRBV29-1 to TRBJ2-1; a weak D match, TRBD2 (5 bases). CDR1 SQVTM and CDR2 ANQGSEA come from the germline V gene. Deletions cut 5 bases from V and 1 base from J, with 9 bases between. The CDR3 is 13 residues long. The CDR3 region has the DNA TGCAGCGTTCCCGGGAAATCCTACAATGAGCAGTTCTTC. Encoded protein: CSVPGKSYNEQFF.

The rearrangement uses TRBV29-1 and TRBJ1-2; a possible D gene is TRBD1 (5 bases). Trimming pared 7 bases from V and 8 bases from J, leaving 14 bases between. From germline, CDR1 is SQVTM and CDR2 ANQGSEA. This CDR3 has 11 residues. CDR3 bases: TGCAGCGCGCTGCCGGGGGAAGGCTACACCTTC. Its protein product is CSALPGEGYTF.

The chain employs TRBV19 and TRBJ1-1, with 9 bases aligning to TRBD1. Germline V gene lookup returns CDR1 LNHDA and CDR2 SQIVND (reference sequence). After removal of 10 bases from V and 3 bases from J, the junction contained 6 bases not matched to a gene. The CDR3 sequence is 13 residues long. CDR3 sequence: CATQTGGYTEAFF. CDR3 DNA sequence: TGTGCCACCCAGACAGGGGGTTACACTGAAGCTTTCTTT. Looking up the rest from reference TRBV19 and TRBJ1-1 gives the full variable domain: DGGITQSPKYLFRKEGQNVTLSCEQNLNHDAMYWYRQDPGQGLRLIYYSQIVNDFQKGDIAEGYSVSREKKESFPLTVTSAQKNPTAFYLCATQTGGYTEAFFGQGTRLTVV.

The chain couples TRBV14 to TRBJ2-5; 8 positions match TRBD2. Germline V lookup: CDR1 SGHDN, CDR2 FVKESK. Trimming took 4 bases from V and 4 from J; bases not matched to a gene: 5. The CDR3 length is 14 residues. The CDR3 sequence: CASSLGLVTETQYF. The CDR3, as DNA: TGTGCCAGCAGCCTGGGACTAGTCACAGAGACCCAGTACTTC.

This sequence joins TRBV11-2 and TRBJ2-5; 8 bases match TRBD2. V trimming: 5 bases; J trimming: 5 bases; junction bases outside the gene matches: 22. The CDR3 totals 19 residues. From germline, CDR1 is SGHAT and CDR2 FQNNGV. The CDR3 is CASSRLMTSGRYNRETQYF. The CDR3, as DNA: TGTGCCAGCAGCCGCCTTATGACCAGCGGGAGATATAATCGGGAGACCCAGTACTTC. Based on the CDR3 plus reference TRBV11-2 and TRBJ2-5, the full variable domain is EAGVAQSPRYKIIEKRQSVAFWCNPISGHATLYWYQQILGQGPKLLIQFQNNGVVDDSQLPKDRFSAERLKGVDSTLKIQPAKLEDSAVYLCASSRLMTSGRYNRETQYFGPGTRLLVL.